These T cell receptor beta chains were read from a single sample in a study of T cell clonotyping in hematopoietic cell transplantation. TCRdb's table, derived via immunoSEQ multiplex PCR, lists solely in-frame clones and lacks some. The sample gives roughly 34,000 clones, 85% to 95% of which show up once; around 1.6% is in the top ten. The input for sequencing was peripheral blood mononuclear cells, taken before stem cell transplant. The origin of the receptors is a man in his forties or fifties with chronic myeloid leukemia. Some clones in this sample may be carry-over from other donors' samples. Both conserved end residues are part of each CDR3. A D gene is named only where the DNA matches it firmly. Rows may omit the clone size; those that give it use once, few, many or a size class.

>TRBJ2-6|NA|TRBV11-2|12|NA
CATQTGANVLTF
TGTGCCACCCAAACTGGGGCCAACGTCCTGACTTTC
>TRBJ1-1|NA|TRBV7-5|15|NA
CVRIRLIGQSTEAFF
TGTGTCAGAATAAGATTGATTGGACAGAGCACTGAAGCTTTCTTT
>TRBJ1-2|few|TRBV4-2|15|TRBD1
CASSRDRDSFYGYTF
TGTGCCAGCAGCCGAGACAGGGATTCTTTCTATGGCTACACCTTC
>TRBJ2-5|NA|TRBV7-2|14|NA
CASSPDGQQETQYF
TGTGCCAGCAGCCCCGATGGACAGCAAGAGACCCAGTACTTC
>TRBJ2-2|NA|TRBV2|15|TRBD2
CASKTSGGAPGELFF
TGTGCCAGCAAGACTAGCGGGGGGGCTCCCGGGGAGCTGTTTTTT
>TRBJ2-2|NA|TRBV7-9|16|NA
CASSPGRGPLTGELFF
TGTGCCAGCAGCCCGGGGAGGGGGCCTTTAACCGGGGAGCTGTTTTTT
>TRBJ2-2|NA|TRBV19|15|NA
CASRAGTGITGELFF
TGTGCCAGTAGAGCGGGGACAGGTATTACCGGGGAGCTGTTTTTT
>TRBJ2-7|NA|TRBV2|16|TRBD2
CASSEPSGASSYEQYF
TGTGCCAGCAGTGAGCCTAGCGGGGCGAGCTCCTACGAGCAGTACTTC
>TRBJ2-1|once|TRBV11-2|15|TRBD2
CASSPLAGGTDEQFF
TGTGCCAGCAGCCCCCTAGCGGGGGGCACGGATGAGCAGTTCTTC
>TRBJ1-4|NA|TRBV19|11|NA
CASMGGEKLFF
TGTGCCAGTATGGGGGGAGAAAAACTGTTTTTT
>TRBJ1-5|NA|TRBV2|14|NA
CASSRDGAVQPQHF
TGTGCCAGCAGTAGGGACGGAGCGGTTCAGCCCCAGCATTTT
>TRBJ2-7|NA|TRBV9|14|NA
CASSPSRGYYEQYF
TGTGCCAGCAGCCCCTCGAGGGGTTACTACGAGCAGTACTTC
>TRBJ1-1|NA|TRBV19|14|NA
CASSRGTGRTEAFF
TGTGCCAGTAGTAGAGGGACGGGGAGAACTGAAGCTTTCTTT
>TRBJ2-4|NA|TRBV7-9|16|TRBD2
CASSFWTSLAKNIQYF
TGTGCCAGCAGCTTCTGGACTAGTTTAGCCAAAAACATTCAGTACTTC
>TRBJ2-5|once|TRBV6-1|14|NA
CASSEGPRGETQYF
TGTGCCAGCAGTGAAGGCCCCAGAGGAGAGACCCAGTACTTC
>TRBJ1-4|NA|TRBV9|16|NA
CASSVEYEAPNEKLFF
TGTGCCAGCAGCGTAGAATATGAAGCCCCTAATGAAAAACTGTTTTTT
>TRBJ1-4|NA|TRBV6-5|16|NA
CASSYSLEGENEKLFF
TGTGCCAGCAGTTACTCGTTGGAAGGGGAGAATGAAAAACTGTTTTTT
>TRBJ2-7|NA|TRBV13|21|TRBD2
CASSFFLVAAGGETSPYEQYF
TGTGCCAGCAGCTTTTTTCTTGTGGCGGCGGGGGGCGAAACCAGCCCCTACGAGCAGTACTTC
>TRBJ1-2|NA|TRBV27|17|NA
CASSLSPRGGPRGGYTF
TGTGCCAGCAGTTTATCACCGCGGGGAGGGCCCCGAGGAGGCTACACCTTC
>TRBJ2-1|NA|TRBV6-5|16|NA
CASSYSSRPSYNEQFF
TGTGCCAGCAGTTACTCGTCCCGACCGTCCTACAATGAGCAGTTCTTC
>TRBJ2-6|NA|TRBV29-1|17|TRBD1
CSVEDRGRVSGANVLTF
TGCAGCGTTGAAGACAGGGGGCGCGTATCTGGGGCCAACGTCCTGACTTTC
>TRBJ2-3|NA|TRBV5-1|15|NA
CASSANRALGDTQYF
TGCGCCAGCAGCGCCAACCGGGCCCTTGGAGATACGCAGTATTTT